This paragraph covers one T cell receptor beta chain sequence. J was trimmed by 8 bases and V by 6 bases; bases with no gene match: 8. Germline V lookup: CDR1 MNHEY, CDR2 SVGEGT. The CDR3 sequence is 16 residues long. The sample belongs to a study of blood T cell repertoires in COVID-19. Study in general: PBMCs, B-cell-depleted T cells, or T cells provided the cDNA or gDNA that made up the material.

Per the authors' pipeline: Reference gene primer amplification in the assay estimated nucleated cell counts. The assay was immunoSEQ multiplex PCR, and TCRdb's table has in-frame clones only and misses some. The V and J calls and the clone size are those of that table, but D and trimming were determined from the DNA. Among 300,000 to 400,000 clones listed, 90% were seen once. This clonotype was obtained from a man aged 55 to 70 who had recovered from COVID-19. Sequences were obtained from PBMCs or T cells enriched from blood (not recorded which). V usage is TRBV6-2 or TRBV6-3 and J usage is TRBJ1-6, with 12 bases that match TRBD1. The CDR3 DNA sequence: TGTGCCAGCAGCAGGCACCGGGACAGGGGGCATTCACCCCTCCACTTT. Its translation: CASSRHRDRGHSPLHF.